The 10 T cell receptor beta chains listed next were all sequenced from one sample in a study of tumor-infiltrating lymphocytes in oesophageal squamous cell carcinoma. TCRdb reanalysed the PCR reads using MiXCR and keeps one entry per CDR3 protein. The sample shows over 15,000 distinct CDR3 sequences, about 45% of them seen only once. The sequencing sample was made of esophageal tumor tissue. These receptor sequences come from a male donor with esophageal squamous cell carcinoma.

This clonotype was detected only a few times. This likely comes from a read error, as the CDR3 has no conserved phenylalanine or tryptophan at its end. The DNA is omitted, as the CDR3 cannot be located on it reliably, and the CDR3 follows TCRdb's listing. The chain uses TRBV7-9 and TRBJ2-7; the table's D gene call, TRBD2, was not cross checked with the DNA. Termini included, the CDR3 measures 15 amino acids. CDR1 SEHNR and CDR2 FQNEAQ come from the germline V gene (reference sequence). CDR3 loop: CASSQDFNYGYTFGS.

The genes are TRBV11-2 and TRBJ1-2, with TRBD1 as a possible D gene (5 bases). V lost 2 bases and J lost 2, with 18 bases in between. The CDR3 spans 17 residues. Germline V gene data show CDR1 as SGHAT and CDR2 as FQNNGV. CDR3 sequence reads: CASSLFGQVGVNYGYTF. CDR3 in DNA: TGTGCCAGCAGCTTATTCGGACAAGTCGGGGTCAACTATGGCTACACCTTC.

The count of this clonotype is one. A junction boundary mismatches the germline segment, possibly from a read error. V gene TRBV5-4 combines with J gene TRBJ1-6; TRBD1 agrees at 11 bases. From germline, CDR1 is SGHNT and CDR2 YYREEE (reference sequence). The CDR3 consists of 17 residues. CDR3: CASSLARGTGGTSPLHF. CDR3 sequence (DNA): TGCGCCAGCAGCTTGGCCAGGGGGACAGGGGGAACTTCACCCCTCCACTTT.

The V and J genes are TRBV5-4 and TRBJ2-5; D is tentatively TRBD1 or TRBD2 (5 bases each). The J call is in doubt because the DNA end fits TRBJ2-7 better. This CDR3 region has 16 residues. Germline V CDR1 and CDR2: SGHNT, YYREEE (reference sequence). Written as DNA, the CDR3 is TGTGCCAGCAGCTGGGGGATCGGGGCGTCCGCCTACGAGCAGTACTTC. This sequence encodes CASSWGIGASAYEQYF.

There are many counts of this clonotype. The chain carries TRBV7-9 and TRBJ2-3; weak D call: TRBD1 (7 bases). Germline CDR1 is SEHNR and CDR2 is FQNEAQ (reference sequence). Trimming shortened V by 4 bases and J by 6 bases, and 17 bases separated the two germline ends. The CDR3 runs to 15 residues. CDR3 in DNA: TGTGCCAGCAGCTGGGGGGACAGCAGAGCCGATACGCAGTATTTT. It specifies CASSWGDSRADTQYF. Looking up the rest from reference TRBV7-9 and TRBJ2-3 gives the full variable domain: DTGVSQNPRHKITKRGQNVTFRCDPISEHNRLYWYRQTLGQGPEFLTYFQNEAQLEKSRLLSDRFSAERPKGSFSTLEIQRTEQGDSAMYLCASSWGDSRADTQYFGPGTRLTVL.

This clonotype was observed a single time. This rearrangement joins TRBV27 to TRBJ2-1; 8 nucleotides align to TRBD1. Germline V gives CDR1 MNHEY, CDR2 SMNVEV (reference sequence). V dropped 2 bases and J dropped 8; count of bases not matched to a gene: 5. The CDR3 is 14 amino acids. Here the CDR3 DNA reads TGTGCCAGCAGTTTAGGACAGGGTCTCGATGAGCAGTTCTTC. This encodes CASSLGQGLDEQFF.

The CDR3 nucleotides read TGTGCCATCAGCATGACAGGGGACACTGAAGCTTTCTTT. Encoded protein: CAISMTGDTEAFF. J is TRBJ1-1 and V is TRBV10-3, with 8 nucleotides matching TRBD1. The V gene's germline CDR1 is ENHRY and CDR2 SYGVKD. J was trimmed by 3 bases and V by 6 bases; bases with no gene match: 3. The CDR3 sequence is 13 residues long.

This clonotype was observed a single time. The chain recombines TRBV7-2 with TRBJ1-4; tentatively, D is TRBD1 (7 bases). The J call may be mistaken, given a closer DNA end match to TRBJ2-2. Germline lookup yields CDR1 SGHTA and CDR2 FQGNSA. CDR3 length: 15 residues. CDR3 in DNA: TGTGCCAGCAGCTTCTCCCAGGGGGGCACCGGGGAGCTGTTTTTT. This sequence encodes CASSFSQGGTGELFF.

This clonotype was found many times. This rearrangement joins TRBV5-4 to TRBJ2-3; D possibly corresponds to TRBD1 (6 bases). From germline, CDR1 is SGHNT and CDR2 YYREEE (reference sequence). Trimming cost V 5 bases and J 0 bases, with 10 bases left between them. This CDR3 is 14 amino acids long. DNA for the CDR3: TGTGCCAGCAGAAAGGGGACAAGCACAGATACGCAGTATTTT. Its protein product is CASRKGTSTDTQYF. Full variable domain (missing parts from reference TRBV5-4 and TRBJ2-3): ETGVTQSPTHLIKTRGQQVTLRCSSQSGHNTVSWYQQALGQGPQFIFQYYREEENGRGNFPPRFSGLQFPNYSSELNVNALELDDSALYLCASRKGTSTDTQYFGPGTRLTVL.

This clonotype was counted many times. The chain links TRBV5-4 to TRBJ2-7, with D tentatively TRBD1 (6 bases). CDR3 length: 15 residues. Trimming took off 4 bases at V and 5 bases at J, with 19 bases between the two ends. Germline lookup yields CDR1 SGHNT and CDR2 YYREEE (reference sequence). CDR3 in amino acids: CASSPGTSFDDEQYF. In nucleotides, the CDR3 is TGTGCCAGCAGCCCCGGGACATCCTTCGACGACGAGCAGTACTTC.